This T cell receptor (beta chain) was found in a study of cytomegalovirus exposure and HLA in healthy donors. Study results and limitations: Later on, an analysis showed TCR association rates differing by HLA locus, with DRB1 the most and HLA-C the fewest. With high specificity and sensitivity, the classifier reportedly diagnosed cytomegalovirus status. Presence/absence analyses assumed roughly uniform sequencing depth across donors, which may not hold.

The CDR3 is 13 amino acids. Germline CDR1 and CDR2: MDHEN and SYDVKM. V lost 6 bases, J lost 5 bases, and 6 bases stayed unmatched. This clone has only one observation. As yet, its antigen is unknown. The PCR contained 60 Vbeta and 13 Jbeta primers. Profiling relied on immunoSEQ multiplex PCR, and the TCRdb table lists in-frame clones only, not all of them. The top ten clones hold around 1.5% of a sample with some 190,000 clones, 70% to 80% of them seen once. The chain joins TRBV28 to TRBJ1-2; 7 bases line up with TRBD1. The sequence was collected from a woman between 45 and 60 years old in good health and CMV-seronegative. Specimen: PBMCs. The DNA for the CDR3 is TGTGCCAGCAGGTTACAGGGGCCGTATGGCTACACCTTC. Its protein product is CASRLQGPYGYTF.